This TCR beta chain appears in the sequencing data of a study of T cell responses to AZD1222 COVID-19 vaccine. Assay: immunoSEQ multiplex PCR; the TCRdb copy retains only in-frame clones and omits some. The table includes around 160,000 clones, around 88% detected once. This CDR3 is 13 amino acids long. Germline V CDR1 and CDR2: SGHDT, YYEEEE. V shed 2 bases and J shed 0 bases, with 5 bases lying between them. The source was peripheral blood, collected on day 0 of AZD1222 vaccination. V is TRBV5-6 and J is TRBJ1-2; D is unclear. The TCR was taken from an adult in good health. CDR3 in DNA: TGTGCCAGCAGCTTAGGTTCTAACTATGGCTACACCTTC. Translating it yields CASSLGSNYGYTF.